These 17 T cell receptor beta chains originate from one sample sequenced in a study of T cell clonality in common variable immunodeficiency. General observations from the study: Reportedly, TCR beta sequences from common variable immunodeficiency showed fewer deletions and N-nucleotide insertions.

These TCRs are of unknown antigen specificity. Generated by immunoSEQ multiplex PCR, the TCRdb table keeps only in-frame clones and is missing some. The counts give thousands of clones, none of them seen only once; around 5% is held by the top ten. The sequencing input was peripheral blood mononuclear cells. The receptors originated from a human donor with common variable immunodeficiency.

This clone has more than one count but fewer than ten. The sequenced part of the CDR3 DNA is TGCGCCAGCAGCTTGGAACTGGTGGTCGAG. Translated: CASSLELVVE. The whole CDR3 protein reads CASSLELVVEQYF. The chain joins TRBV5-1 to TRBJ2-7; the D is unclear. Read coverage stops 3 residues before the CDR3 terminus; the germline J gene supplies the remainder. CDR1 and CDR2 (germline): SGHRS, YFSETQ. Trimming took 0 bases from V and 6 from J, leaving 10 bases between them. CDR3 length: 13 amino acids.

By proportion, this clone is medium-sized. The read ends 3 residues before the CDR3 terminus; that terminus is restored from the germline J gene. This chain connects TRBV7-2 to TRBJ2-1; 8 bases line up with TRBD2. V dropped 6 bases and J dropped 9; count of bases not matched to a gene: 10. This CDR3 has 14 amino acids. Germline CDR1 SGHTA, CDR2 FQGNSA. The CDR3 spells CASSQGIGGVEQFF. Partial CDR3 DNA: TGTGCCAGCAGTCAGGGGATCGGGGGGGTTGAG.

Details on this clone: Read sequence stops 3 residues before the CDR3 end, and the germline J gene provides the missing end. V and J are TRBV19 and TRBJ2-3; 10 nucleotides align to TRBD2. Per the germline V gene, CDR1 is LNHDA and CDR2 is SQIVND (reference sequence). J gave up 8 bases and V 10 bases, and 18 bases lay outside the gene matches. The CDR3 spans 16 residues. The CDR3 spells CATARVFSGRRVTQYF. The part of the CDR3 DNA that was read is TGTGCCACCGCACGGGTTTTTAGCGGGAGGCGAGTTACG.

In regard to this clone: The read halts 3 residues ahead of the CDR3 end, with the missing end drawn from the germline J gene. The chain has TRBV19 and TRBJ1-3; 7 positions agree with TRBD1. V lost 5 bases and J lost 0; bases outside the gene matches: 7. Germline CDR1 and CDR2: LNHDA and SQIVND (reference sequence). This CDR3 spans 16 amino acids. The CDR3 bases that were read are TGTGCCAGTAGTCCTTGGGGGGACAGCTCTGGAAACACC. It codes for CASSPWGDSSGNT. The full CDR3 is CASSPWGDSSGNTIYF.

This clone was observed a few times. The sequence runs out 3 residues before the end of the CDR3; the remainder is reconstructed from the germline J gene. This chain connects TRBV19 to TRBJ2-7, with a possible D match to TRBD1 (6 bases). Per the germline V gene, CDR1 is LNHDA and CDR2 is SQIVND (reference sequence). The V end was cut by 5 bases, the J end by 3 bases, with 11 bases between. CDR3 length equals 13 residues. The CDR3 DNA, read in part, is TGTGCCAGTAGTGTCTTACAGGGCTACGAG. Translated: CASSVLQGYE. The whole CDR3 reads CASSVLQGYEQYF. Together with reference TRBV19 and TRBJ2-7, the CDR3 gives the full variable domain: DGGITQSPKYLFRKEGQNVTLSCEQNLNHDAMYWYRQDPGQGLRLIYYSQIVNDFQKGDIAEGYSVSREKKESFPLTVTSAQKNPTAFYLCASSVLQGYEQYFGPGTRLTVT.

As for this clone: The read terminates 3 residues ahead of where the CDR3 ends, so the germline J gene completes it. The gene calls are TRBV19 and TRBJ2-7; D unresolved. CDR3 length: 14 amino acids. V was shortened by 1 base and J by 1 base, with 8 bases between the two germline ends. The germline V gene encodes CDR1 LNHDA and CDR2 SQIVND (reference sequence). The CDR3 spells CASSIGHQSYEQYF. The sequenced CDR3 bases are TGTGCCAGTAGTATAGGACACCAATCCTACGAG.

To note about this clone: The read ends 3 residues early relative to the CDR3; the germline J gene fills the gap. The chain couples TRBV19 to TRBJ2-2; perhaps TRBD2 as D (5 bases). Between the trimmed V and J ends, which lost 3 bases and 4 bases, there was a span of 15 bases. The CDR3 length is 16 residues. Germline V CDR1 and CDR2: LNHDA, SQIVND (reference sequence). The CDR3 bases that were read are TGTGCCAGTAGTATTGGCCGGACTCGTGGCACCGGGGAG. It codes for CASSIGRTRGTGE. The CDR3 in full is CASSIGRTRGTGELFF.

The chain's CDR3 is CASSSLYEQYF. Partial CDR3 DNA: TGTGCCAGCAGCTCCTTATACGAG. The V gene is TRBV7-9, the J gene TRBJ2-7, with unresolved D. Read data end 3 residues before the CDR3 end; the end is taken from the germline J gene. The CDR3 length is 11 residues. Germline-derived CDR1 and CDR2 are SEHNR and FQNEAQ (reference sequence). Trimming stripped 4 bases from V and 4 bases from J, with 5 bases between. The full variable domain, with the rest looked up from reference TRBV7-9 and TRBJ2-7, is DTGVSQNPRHKITKRGQNVTFRCDPISEHNRLYWYRQTLGQGPEFLTYFQNEAQLEKSRLLSDRFSAERPKGSFSTLEIQRTEQGDSAMYLCASSSLYEQYFGPGTRLTVT.

Only a few counts were recorded for this clone. The CDR3 is cut off 3 residues early in the read; its end comes from the germline J gene. This sequence joins TRBV7-9 and TRBJ2-7, with unresolved D. This CDR3 has 13 residues. Per the germline V gene, CDR1 is SEHNR and CDR2 is FQNEAQ (reference sequence). Trimming took 5 bases from V and 6 from J, leaving 14 bases between them. The DNA read from the CDR3 is TGTGCCAGCAGCCCGCCCAGGCAGAGCGAG. This gives the protein CASSPPRQSE. The full CDR3 is CASSPPRQSEQYF.

There are a few counts of this clone. The read is 3 residues too short to cover the CDR3 end, so that end is filled in from the germline J gene. This chain connects TRBV7-2 to TRBJ2-7, with TRBD2 matching over 9 bases. CDR1 and CDR2 (germline): SGHTA, FQGNSA. With V trimmed by 4 bases and J by 3 bases, 4 bases remained unmatched. The length of the CDR3 is 14 residues. CDR3 DNA (partial): TGTGCCAGCAGCTCTAGCGGGACACACTACGAG. Translating gives CASSSSGTHYE. The CDR3 in full is CASSSSGTHYEQYF.

Note on this clone: The CDR3 end lies 3 residues beyond the end of the read and is filled in from the germline J gene. The V call is TRBV6-2 or TRBV6-3, the J call TRBJ2-2, with D possibly matching TRBD1 (6 bases). This CDR3 region has 15 residues. Trimming shortened V by 6 bases and J by 6 bases, and 17 bases separated the two germline ends. The germline CDR1 and CDR2 sequences are MNHEY and SVGEGT. The CDR3 here is CASRGALAGAGELFF. The covered CDR3 bases are TGTGCCAGCAGGGGGGCTTTGGCTGGGGCCGGGGAG.

With respect to this clone: The CDR3 goes on 3 residues after the read ends, and that part is filled in from the germline J gene. The genes are TRBV20-1 and TRBJ2-1; 10 nucleotides match TRBD2. Germline CDR1 is DFQATT and CDR2 is SNEGSKA (reference sequence). Trimming cost V 6 bases and J 9 bases; bases outside gene matches: 14. The CDR3 covers 15 residues. The CDR3 is CSAPVASGRASEQFF. CDR3 DNA, as far as it was read: TGCAGTGCCCCGGTAGCGAGCGGGAGGGCCAGTGAG.

This clone was observed a few times. The read stops 3 residues short of the end of the CDR3; the missing end is completed from the germline J gene. The rearrangement uses TRBV18 and TRBJ1-2; D not resolved. From germline, CDR1 is KGHSH and CDR2 LQKENI. This CDR3 has 14 amino acids. Trimming cost V 2 bases and J 5 bases, with 12 bases left between them. The CDR3 here is CASSPTGAVYGYTF. CDR3 DNA (partial): TGTGCCAGCTCACCAACTGGCGCGGTATATGGC. The entire variable domain, with the rest obtained from reference TRBV18 and TRBJ1-2, is as follows: NAGVMQNPRHLVRRRGQEARLRCSPMKGHSHVYWYRQLPEEGLKFMVYLQKENIIDESGMPKERFSAEFPKEGPSILRIQQVVRGDSAAYFCASSPTGAVYGYTFGSGTRLTVV.

This clone was recorded a few times. The CDR3 is cut off 3 residues early in the read; its end comes from the germline J gene. The chain is built from TRBV7-2 and TRBJ1-1; TRBD1 aligns across 7 bases. This CDR3 region has 14 residues. The germline V gene encodes CDR1 SGHTA and CDR2 FQGNSA. V shed 7 bases, J shed 0 bases, and the junction held 5 bases outside the gene matches. The CDR3 sequence is CASKHQGVNTEAFF. The covered CDR3 bases are TGTGCCAGCAAACACCAGGGGGTGAACACTGAA.

In regard to this clone: The read comes to an end 3 residues before the CDR3 does, leaving the germline J gene to fill in the end. This sequence joins TRBV18 and TRBJ1-2; 7 nucleotides agree with TRBD1. CDR1 and CDR2 (germline): KGHSH, LQKENI. The CDR3 has 13 residues. Partial CDR3 DNA: TGTGCCAGCTCACCATTGCAGGGGGAGGGC. Translated: CASSPLQGEG. From start to end, the CDR3 is CASSPLQGEGYTF. Full variable domain (outside the CDR3, taken from reference TRBV18 and TRBJ1-2): NAGVMQNPRHLVRRRGQEARLRCSPMKGHSHVYWYRQLPEEGLKFMVYLQKENIIDESGMPKERFSAEFPKEGPSILRIQQVVRGDSAAYFCASSPLQGEGYTFGSGTRLTVV.

Details on this clone: The read falls 3 residues short of the CDR3 end, and the missing part is taken from the germline J gene. The chain joins TRBV19 to TRBJ1-2; 9 bases fit TRBD1. V dropped 3 bases and J dropped 4; count of bases not matched to a gene: 6. The germline gives CDR1 LNHDA, CDR2 SQIVND (reference sequence). The CDR3 is 15 amino acids. CDR3 bases read: TGTGCCAGTAGTATGGGAACAGGGGGCGGCTATGGC. This gives the protein CASSMGTGGGYG. The CDR3 in its entirety is CASSMGTGGGYGYTF. Drawing the rest from reference TRBV19 and TRBJ1-2, the complete variable domain is DGGITQSPKYLFRKEGQNVTLSCEQNLNHDAMYWYRQDPGQGLRLIYYSQIVNDFQKGDIAEGYSVSREKKESFPLTVTSAQKNPTAFYLCASSMGTGGGYGYTFGSGTRLTVV.

Concerning this clone: The DNA ends 3 residues before the CDR3 does, and the rest of the CDR3 is filled in from the germline J gene. J is TRBJ2-7 and V is TRBV19, with 8 positions matching TRBD2. The CDR3 is 15 residues long. The junction had 10 bases not matched to a gene; V was cut back by 3 bases and J by 6 bases. The germline V gene has CDR1 LNHDA and CDR2 SQIVND (reference sequence). The sequenced part of the CDR3 DNA is TGTGCCAGTAGTATCATCCCGGGAGGGGCGTCCGAG. It codes for CASSIIPGGASE. The CDR3 in full is CASSIIPGGASEQYF.